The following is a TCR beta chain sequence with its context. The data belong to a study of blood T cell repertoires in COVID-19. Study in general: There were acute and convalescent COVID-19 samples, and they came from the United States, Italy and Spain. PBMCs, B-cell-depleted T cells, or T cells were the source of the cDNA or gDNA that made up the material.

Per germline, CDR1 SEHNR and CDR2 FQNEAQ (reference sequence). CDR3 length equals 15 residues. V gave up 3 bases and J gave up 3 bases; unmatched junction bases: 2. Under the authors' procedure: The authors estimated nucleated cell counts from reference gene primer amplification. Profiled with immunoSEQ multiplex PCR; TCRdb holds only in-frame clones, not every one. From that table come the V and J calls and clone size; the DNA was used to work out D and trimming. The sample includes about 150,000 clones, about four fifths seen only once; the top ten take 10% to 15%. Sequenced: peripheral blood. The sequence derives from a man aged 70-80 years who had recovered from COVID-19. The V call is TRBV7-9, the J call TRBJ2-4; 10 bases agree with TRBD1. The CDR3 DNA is TGTGCCAGCAGCTTGGGGACAGGGGTCAAAAACATTCAGTACTTC. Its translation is CASSLGTGVKNIQYF.